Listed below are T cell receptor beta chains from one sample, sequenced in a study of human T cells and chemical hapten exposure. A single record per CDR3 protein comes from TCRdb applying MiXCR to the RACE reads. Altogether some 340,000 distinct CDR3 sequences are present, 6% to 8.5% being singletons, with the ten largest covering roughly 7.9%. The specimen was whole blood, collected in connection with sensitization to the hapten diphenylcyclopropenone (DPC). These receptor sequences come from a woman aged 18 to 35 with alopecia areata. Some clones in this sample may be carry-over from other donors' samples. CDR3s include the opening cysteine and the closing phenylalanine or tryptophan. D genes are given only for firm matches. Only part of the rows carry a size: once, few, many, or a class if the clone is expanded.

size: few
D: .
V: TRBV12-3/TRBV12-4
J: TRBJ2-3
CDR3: CASSFPQGSSSDTQYF
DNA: TGTGCCAGCAGTTTCCCTCAGGGATCTAGTTCAGATACGCAGTATTTT

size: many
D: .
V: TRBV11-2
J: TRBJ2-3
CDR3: CASRQGRGKNTDTQYF
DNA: TGTGCCAGCAGACAGGGGCGGGGGAAGAACACAGATACGCAGTATTTT

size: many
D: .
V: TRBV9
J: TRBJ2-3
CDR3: CASSVGTTDTDTQYF
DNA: TGTGCCAGCAGCGTAGGGACTACCGACACAGATACGCAGTATTTT

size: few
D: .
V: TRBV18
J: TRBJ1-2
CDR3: CASSLTRDNFYTF
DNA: TGTGCCAGCTCACTAACCCGGGACAACTTCTACACCTTC

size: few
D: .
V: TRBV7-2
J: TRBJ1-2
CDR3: CASSPAGTLLYGYTF
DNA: TGTGCCAGCAGCCCAGCCGGGACCTTACTCTATGGCTACACCTTC

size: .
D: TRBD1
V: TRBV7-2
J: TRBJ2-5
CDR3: CASSSTGEQTQYF
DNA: TGTGCCAGCAGCTCCACAGGGGAACAGACCCAGTACTTC

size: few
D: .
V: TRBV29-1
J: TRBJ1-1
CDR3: CSIRGQGNTEAFF
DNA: TGCAGCATACGGGGGCAGGGGAACACTGAAGCTTTCTTT

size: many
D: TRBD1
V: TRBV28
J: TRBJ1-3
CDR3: CASSSRQGGGRNTIYF
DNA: TGTGCCAGCAGTTCCCGACAGGGCGGAGGGAGAAACACCATATATTTT

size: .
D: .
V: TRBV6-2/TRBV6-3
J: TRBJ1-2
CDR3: CASSSGIKGSYGYTF
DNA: TGTGCCAGCAGTTCCGGGATCAAGGGAAGCTATGGCTACACCTTC

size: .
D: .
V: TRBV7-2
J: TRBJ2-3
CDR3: CASSLALGAGLTDTQYF
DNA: TGTGCCAGCAGCTTAGCGCTCGGCGCGGGCCTCACAGATACGCAGTATTTT

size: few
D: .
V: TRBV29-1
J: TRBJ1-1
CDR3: CSVMGRWNTEAFF
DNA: TGCAGCGTCATGGGACGGTGGAACACTGAAGCTTTCTTT

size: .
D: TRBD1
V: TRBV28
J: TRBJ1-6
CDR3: CASRDSDNSPLHF
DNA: TGTGCCAGCCGGGACAGTGATAATTCACCCCTCCACTTT

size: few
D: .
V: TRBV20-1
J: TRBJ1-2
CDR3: CSARKPGTPNYGYTF
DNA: TGCAGTGCTAGAAAGCCCGGGACTCCTAACTATGGCTACACCTTC

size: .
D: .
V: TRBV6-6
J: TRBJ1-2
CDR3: CASSPGTPSGGYTF
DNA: TGTGCCAGCAGTCCGGGGACCCCAAGCGGTGGCTACACCTTC

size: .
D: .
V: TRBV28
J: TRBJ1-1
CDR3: CASGMGNTEAFF
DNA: TGTGCCAGCGGGATGGGGAACACTGAAGCTTTCTTT

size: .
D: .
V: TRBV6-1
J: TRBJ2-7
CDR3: CATGSRSFFVYEQYF
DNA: TGTGCCACCGGGTCCAGAAGCTTTTTCGTCTACGAGCAGTACTTC

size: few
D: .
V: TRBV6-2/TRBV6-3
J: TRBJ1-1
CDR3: CASTQPMNTEAFF
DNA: TGTGCCAGCACCCAACCCATGAACACTGAAGCTTTCTTT